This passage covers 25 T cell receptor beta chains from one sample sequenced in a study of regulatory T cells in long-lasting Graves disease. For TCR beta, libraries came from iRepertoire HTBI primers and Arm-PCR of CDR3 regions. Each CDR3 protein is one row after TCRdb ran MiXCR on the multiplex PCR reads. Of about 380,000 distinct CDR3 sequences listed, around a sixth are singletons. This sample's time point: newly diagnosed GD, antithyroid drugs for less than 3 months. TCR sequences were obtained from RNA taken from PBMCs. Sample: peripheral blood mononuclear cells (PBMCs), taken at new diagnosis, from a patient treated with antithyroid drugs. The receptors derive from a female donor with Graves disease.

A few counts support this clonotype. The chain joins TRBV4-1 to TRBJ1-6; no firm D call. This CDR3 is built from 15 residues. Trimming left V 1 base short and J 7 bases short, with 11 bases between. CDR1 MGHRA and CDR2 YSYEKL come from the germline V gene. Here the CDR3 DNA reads TGCGCCAGCAGCCAAGGCCGGCCCCGAAATTCACCCCTCCACTTT. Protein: CASSQGRPRNSPLHF.

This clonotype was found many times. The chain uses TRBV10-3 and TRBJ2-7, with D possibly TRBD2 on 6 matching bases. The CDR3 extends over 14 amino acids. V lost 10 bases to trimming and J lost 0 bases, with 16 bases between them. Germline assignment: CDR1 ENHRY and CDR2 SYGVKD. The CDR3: CATLSGSDSYEQYF. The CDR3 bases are TGTGCCACCCTCAGCGGGTCCGACTCCTACGAGCAGTACTTC.

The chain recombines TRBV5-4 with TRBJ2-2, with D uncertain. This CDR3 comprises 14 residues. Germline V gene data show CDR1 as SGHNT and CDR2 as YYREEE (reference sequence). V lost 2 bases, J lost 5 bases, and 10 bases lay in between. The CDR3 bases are TGTGCCAGCAGCTTAAGGGTCGAAACCGGGGAGCTGTTTTTT. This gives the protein CASSLRVETGELFF.

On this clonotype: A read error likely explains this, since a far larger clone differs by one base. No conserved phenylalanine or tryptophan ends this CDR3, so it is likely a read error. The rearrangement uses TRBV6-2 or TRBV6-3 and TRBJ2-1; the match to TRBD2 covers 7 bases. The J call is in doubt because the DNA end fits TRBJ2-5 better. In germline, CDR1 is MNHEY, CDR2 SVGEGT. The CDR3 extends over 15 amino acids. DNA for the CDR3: TGTGCCAGCCGCGTTCGAGCGGGGTCCAAAGAGACCCAGTACTCC. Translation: CASRVRAGSKETQYS.

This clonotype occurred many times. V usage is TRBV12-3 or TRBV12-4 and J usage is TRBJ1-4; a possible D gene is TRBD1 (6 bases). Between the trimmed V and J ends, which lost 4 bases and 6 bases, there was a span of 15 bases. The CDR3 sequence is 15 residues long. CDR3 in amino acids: CASSSGQSYHEKLFF. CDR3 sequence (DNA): TGTGCCAGCAGTTCCGGACAGTCCTACCATGAAAAACTGTTTTTT.

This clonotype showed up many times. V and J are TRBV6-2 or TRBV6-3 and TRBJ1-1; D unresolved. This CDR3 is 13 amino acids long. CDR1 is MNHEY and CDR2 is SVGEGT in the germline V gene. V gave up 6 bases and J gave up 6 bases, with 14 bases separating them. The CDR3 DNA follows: TGTGCCAGCAGCCTTGACAATCCGGCTGAAGCTTTCTTT. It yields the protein CASSLDNPAEAFF.

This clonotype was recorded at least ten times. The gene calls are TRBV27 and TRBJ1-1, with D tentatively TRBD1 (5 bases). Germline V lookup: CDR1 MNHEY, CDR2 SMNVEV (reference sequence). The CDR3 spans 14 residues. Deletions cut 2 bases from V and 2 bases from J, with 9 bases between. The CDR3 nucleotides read TGTGCCAGCAGTTTAGGGGACGGCAACACTGAAGCTTTCTTT. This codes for CASSLGDGNTEAFF.

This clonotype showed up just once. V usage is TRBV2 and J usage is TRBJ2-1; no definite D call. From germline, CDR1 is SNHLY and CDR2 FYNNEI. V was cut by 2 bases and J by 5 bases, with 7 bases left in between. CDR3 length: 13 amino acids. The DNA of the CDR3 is TGTGCCAGCAGTGAATTGACAAACAATGAGCAGTTCTTC. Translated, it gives CASSELTNNEQFF. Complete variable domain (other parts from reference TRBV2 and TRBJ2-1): EPEVTQTPSHQVTQMGQEVILRCVPISNHLYFYWYRQILGQKVEFLVSFYNNEISEKSEIFDDQFSVERPDGSNFTLKIRSTKLEDSAMYFCASSELTNNEQFFGPGTRLTVL.

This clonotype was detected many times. The CDR3 sequence: CSASRDRGGLVHSYEQYF. DNA for the CDR3: TGCAGTGCTAGCAGAGACCGCGGGGGGCTCGTGCATTCCTACGAGCAGTACTTC. The V and J genes are TRBV20-1 and TRBJ2-7; 8 bases are shared with TRBD2. The CDR3 loop spans 18 amino acids. The V gene end was trimmed by 3 bases and the J gene end by 1 base; junction bases not matched to a gene: 17. In germline, CDR1 is DFQATT, CDR2 SNEGSKA (reference sequence).

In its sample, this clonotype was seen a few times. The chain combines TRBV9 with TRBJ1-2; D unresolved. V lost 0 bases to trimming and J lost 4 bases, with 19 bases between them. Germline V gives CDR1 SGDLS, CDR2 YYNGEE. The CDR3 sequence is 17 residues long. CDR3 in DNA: TGTGCCAGCAGCGTAGACTCGGCAGGAAGTACTAGCTATGGCTACACCTTC. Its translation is CASSVDSAGSTSYGYTF.

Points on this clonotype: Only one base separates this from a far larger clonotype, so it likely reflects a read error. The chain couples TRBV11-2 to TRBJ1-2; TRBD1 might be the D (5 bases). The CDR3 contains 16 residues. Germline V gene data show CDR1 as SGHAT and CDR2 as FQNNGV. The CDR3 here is CVSSLAGGKFHYGYTF. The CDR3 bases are TGTGTCAGCAGCTTAGCTGGGGGAAAATTCCATTATGGCTACACCTTC.

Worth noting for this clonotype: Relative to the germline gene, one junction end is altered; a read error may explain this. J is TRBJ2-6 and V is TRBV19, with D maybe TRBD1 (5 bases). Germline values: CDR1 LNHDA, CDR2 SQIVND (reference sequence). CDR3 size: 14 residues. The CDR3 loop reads CASSPLTGASVLTF. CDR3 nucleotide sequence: TGTGCCAGTAGTCCATTGACTGGGGCCAGCGTCCTGACTTTC.

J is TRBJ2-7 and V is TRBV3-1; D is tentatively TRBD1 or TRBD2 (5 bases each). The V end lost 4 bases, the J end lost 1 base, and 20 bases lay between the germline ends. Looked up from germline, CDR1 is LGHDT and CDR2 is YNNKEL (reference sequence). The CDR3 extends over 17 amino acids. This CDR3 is CASSPLLGRDDSYEQYF. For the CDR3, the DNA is TGTGCCAGCAGCCCACTCTTGGGACGGGACGATTCCTACGAGCAGTACTTC.

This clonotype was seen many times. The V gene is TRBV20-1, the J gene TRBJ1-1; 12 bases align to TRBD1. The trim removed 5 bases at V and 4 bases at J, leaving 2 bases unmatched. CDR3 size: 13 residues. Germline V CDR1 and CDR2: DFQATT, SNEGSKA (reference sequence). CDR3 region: CSAGGQGATEAFF. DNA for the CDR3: TGCAGTGCTGGGGGACAGGGGGCCACTGAAGCTTTCTTT.

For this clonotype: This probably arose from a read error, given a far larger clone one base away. Here the CDR3 DNA reads TGTGCCAGCAGCCTACCCCGGCAGTTACAAGAGACCCAGTACTTC. It yields the protein CASSLPRQLQETQYF. The chain employs TRBV12-3 or TRBV12-4 and TRBJ2-5, with no clear D. This CDR3 is built from 15 residues. Trimming left V 6 bases short and J 2 bases short, with 16 bases between.

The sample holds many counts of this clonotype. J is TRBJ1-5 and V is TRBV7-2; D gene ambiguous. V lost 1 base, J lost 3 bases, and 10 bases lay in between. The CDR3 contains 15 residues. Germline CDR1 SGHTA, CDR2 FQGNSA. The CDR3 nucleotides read TGTGCCAGCAGCTTAGAAGGGCAGTTCAATCAGCCCCAGCATTTT. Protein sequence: CASSLEGQFNQPQHF.

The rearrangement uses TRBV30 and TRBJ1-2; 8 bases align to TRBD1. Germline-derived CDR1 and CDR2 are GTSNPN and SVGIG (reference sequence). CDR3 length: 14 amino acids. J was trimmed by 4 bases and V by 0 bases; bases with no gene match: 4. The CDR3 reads CAWSVRQGSYGYTF. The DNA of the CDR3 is TGTGCCTGGAGTGTACGACAGGGGAGCTATGGCTACACCTTC. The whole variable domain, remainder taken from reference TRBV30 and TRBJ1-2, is SQTIHQWPATLVQPVGSPLSLECTVEGTSNPNLYWYRQAAGRGLQLLFYSVGIGQISSEVPQNLSASRPQDRQFILSSKKLLLSDSGFYLCAWSVRQGSYGYTFGSGTRLTVV.

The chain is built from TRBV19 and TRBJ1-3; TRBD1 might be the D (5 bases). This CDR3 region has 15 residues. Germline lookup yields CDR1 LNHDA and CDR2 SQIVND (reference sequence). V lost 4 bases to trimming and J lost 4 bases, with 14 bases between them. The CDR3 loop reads CASSTGTDQGNTIYF. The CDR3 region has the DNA TGTGCCAGTAGTACTGGGACGGATCAGGGAAACACCATATATTTT.

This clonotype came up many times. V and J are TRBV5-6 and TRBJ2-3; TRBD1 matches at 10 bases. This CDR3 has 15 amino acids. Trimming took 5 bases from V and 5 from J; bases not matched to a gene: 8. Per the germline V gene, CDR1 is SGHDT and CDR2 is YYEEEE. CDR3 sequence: CASRRGQGVRDTQYF. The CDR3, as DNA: TGTGCCAGCAGACGAGGACAGGGGGTGAGAGATACGCAGTATTTT.

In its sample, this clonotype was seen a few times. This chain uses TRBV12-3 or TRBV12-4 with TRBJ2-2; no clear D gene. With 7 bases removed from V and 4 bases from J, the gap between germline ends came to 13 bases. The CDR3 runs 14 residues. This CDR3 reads CASTVQISTGELFF. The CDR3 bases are TGTGCCAGCACCGTACAGATTAGCACCGGGGAGCTGTTTTTT.

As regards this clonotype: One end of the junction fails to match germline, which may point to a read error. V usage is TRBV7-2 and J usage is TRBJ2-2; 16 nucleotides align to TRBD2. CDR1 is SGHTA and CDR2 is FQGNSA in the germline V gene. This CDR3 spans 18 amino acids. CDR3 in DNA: TGTGCCAGCAGCCAGGGACTAGCGGGAGGGCGTCCCACCGGGGAGCTGTCTTTT. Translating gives CASSQGLAGGRPTGELSF.

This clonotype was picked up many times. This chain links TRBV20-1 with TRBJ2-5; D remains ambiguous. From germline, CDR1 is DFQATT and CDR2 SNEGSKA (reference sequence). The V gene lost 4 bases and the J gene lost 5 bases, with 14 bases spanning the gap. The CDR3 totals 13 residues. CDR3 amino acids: CSAMEFSRETQYF. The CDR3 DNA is TGCAGTGCTATGGAATTCTCGCGGGAGACCCAGTACTTC.

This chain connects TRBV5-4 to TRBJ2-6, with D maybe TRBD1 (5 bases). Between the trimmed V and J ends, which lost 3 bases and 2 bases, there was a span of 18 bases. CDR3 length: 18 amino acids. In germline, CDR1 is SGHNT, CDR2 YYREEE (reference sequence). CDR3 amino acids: CASSSELGLTTGANVLTF. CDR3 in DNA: TGTGCCAGCAGCTCTGAGTTGGGGCTAACGACTGGGGCCAACGTCCTGACTTTC.

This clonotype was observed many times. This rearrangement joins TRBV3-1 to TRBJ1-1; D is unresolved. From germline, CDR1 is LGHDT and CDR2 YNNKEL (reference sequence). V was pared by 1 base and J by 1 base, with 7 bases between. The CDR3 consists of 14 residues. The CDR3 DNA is TGTGCCAGCAGCCAAGTAGACAAGAACACTGAAGCTTTCTTT. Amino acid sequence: CASSQVDKNTEAFF. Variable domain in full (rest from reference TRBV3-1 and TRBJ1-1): DTAVSQTPKYLVTQMGNDKSIKCEQNLGHDTMYWYKQDSKKFLKIMFSYNNKELIINETVPNRFSPKSPDKAHLNLHINSLELGDSAVYFCASSQVDKNTEAFFGQGTRLTVV.

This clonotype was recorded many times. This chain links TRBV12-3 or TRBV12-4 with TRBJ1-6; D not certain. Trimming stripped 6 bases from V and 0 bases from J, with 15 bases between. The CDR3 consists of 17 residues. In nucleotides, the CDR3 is TGTGCCAGCAGGGCTCCGGGCCTTAGCTCCTATAATTCACCCCTCCACTTT. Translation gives CASRAPGLSSYNSPLHF.